This T cell receptor (beta chain) was found in a study of PD-1 blockade in classical Hodgkin lymphoma. This CDR3 has 14 residues. The germline CDR1 and CDR2 sequences are GTSNPN and SVGIG (reference sequence). The junction had 5 bases not matched to a gene; V was cut back by 3 bases and J by 4 bases. Note on this clone: The antigen is unknown.

TCRdb keeps only in-frame clones here, not all; method: immunoSEQ multiplex PCR. This sample has over 85,000 clones; 75% to 85% occur once, and the top ten carry roughly 15%. General observations from the study: Baseline diversity resembling that of newly diagnosed patients was seen in complete responders. By C4D1, CD4+ diversity increased significantly, especially in complete responders.

There was relapse after autologous stem cell transplantation in every patient, and there was variation in brentuximab vedotin exposure. The J gene is TRBJ2-7, the V gene TRBV30, with 11 bases aligning to TRBD2. This specimen was peripheral blood mononuclear cells (PBMCs), taken before the second cycle of nivolumab. The receptor comes from a human donor with classical Hodgkin lymphoma. The DNA of the CDR3 is TGTGCCTGGAGCCGACTAGCGGGAAGTTACGAGCAGTACTTC. Translating gives CAWSRLAGSYEQYF.